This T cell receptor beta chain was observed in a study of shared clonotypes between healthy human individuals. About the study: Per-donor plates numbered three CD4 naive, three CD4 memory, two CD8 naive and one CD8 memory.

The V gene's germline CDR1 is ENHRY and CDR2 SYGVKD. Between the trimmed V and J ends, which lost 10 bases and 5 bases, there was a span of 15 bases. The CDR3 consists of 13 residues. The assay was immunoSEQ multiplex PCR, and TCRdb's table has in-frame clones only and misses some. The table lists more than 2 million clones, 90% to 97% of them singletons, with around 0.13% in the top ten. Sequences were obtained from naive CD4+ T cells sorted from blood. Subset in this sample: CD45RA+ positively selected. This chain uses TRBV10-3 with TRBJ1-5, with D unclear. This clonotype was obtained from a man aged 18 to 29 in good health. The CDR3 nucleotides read TGTGCCACGAAGGCCAGAGTTGATCAGCCCCAGCATTTT. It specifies CATKARVDQPQHF.